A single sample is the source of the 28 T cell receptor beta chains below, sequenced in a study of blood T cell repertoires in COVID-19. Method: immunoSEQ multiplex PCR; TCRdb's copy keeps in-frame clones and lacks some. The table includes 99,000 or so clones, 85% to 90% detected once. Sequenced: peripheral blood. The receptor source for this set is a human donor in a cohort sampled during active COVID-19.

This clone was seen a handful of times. The CDR3 is CAVGTGVATEAFF. CDR3 DNA sequence: TGTGCCGTAGGGACAGGGGTGGCGACTGAAGCTTTCTTT. The rearrangement uses TRBV10-3 and TRBJ1-1; 10 bases agree with TRBD1. Trimming at V came to 11 bases and at J to 5 bases, leaving 8 bases not matched to a gene. The CDR3 loop spans 13 amino acids. The germline V gene encodes CDR1 ENHRY and CDR2 SYGVKD.

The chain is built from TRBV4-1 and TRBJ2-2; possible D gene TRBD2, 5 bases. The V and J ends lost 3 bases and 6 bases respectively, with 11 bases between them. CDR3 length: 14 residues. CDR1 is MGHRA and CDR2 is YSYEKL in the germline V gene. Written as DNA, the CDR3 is TGCGCCAGCAGCCAGGTACTAGAGGCCGGGGAGCTGTTTTTT. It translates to CASSQVLEAGELFF.

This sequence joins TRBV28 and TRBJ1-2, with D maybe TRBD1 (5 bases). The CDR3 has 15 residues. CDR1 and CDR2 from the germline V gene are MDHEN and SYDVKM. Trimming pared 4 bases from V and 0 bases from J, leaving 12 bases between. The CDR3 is CASSSAGKANYGYTF. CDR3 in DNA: TGTGCCAGCAGTTCTGCAGGGAAAGCTAACTATGGCTACACCTTC.

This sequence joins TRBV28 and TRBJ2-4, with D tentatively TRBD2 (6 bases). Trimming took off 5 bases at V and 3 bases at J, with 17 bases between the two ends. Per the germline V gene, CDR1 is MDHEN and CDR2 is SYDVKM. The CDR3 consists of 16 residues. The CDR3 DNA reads TGTGCCAGCAGTCCAGACGGGGGATTTATCAAAAACATTCAGTACTTC. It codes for CASSPDGGFIKNIQYF. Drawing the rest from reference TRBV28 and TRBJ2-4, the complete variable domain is DVKVTQSSRYLVKRTGEKVFLECVQDMDHENMFWYRQDPGLGLRLIYFSYDVKMKEKGDIPEGYSVSREKKERFSLILESASTNQTSMYLCASSPDGGFIKNIQYFGAGTRLSVL.

CDR3 protein: CASSWTDRLTTNEKLFF. CDR3 DNA sequence: TGTGCCAGCAGCTGGACCGACAGGCTCACAACTAATGAAAAACTGTTTTTT. The chain couples TRBV11-3 to TRBJ1-4; D is perhaps TRBD1 (6 bases). Germline V gene lookup returns CDR1 SGHNT and CDR2 YENEEA. There are 17 residues in the CDR3. V was shortened by 4 bases and J by 0 bases, with 15 bases between the two germline ends.

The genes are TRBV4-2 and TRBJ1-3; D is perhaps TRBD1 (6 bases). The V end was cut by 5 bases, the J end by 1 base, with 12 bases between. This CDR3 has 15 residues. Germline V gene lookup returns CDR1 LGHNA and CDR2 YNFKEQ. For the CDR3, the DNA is TGTGCCAGCAGCTGGACAGATCGATCTGGAAACACCATATATTTT. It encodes CASSWTDRSGNTIYF.

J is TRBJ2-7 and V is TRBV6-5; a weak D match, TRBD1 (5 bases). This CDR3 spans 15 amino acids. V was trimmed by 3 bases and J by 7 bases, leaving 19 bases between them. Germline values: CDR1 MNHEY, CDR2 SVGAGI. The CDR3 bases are TGTGCCAGCAGTTATAGGGGCGGAAAGGGGTTAGAGCAGTACTTC. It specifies CASSYRGGKGLEQYF.

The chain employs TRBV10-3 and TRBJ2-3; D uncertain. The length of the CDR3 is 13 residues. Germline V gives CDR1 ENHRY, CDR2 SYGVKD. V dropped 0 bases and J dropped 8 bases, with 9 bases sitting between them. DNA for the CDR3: TGTGCCATCAGTGAGTCGACCAGAGGTACGCAGTATTTT. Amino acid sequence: CAISESTRGTQYF.

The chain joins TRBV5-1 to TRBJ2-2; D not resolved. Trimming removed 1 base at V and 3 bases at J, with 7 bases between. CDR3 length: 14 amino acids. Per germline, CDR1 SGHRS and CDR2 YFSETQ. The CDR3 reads CASSLSQDTGELFF. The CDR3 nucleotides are TGCGCCAGCAGCTTGAGCCAGGACACCGGGGAGCTGTTTTTT.

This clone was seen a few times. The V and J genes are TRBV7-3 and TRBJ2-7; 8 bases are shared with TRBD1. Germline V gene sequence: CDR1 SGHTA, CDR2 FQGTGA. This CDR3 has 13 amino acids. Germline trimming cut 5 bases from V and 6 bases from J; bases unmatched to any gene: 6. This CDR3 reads CASSPTDRGEQYF. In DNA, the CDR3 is TGTGCCAGCAGCCCGACTGACAGGGGCGAGCAGTACTTC.

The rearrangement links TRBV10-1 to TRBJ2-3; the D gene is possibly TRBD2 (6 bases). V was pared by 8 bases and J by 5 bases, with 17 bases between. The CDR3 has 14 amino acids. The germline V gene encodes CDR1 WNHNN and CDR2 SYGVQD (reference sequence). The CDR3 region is CASHGGAVGDTQYF. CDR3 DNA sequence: TGCGCCAGCCATGGAGGGGCGGTAGGAGATACGCAGTATTTT.

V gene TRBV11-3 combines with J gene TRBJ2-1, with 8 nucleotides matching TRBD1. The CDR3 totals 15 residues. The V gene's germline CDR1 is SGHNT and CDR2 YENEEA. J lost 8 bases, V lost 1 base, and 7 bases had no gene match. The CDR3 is CASSLAGQVGHEQFF. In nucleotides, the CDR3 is TGTGCCAGCAGCTTAGCGGGACAGGTAGGCCATGAGCAGTTCTTC.

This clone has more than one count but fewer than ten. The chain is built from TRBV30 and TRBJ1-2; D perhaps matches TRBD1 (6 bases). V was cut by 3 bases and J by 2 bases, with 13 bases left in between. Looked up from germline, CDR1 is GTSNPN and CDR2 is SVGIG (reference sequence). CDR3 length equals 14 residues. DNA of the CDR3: TGTGCCTGGAGCAGGACAGACCACAACTATGGCTACACCTTC. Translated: CAWSRTDHNYGYTF.

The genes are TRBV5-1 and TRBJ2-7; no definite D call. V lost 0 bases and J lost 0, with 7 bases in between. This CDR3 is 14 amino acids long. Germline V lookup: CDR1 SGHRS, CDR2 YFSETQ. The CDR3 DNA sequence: TGCGCCAGCAGCTTGGATGCCTACTCCTACGAGCAGTACTTC. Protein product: CASSLDAYSYEQYF.

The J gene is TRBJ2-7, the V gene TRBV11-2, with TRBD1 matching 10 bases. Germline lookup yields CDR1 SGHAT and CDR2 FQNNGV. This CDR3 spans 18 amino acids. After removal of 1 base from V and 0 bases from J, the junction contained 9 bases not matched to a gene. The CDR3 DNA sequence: TGTGCCAGCAGCTTAGTACCGCCGGGACAGGGGTTCTCCTACGAGCAGTACTTC. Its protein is CASSLVPPGQGFSYEQYF.

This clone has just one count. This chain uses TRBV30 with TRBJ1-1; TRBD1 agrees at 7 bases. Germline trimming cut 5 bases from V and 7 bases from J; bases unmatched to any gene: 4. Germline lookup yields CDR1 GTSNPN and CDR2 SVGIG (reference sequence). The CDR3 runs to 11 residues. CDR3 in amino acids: CAWGQAIEAFF. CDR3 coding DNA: TGTGCCTGGGGACAGGCTATTGAAGCTTTCTTT.

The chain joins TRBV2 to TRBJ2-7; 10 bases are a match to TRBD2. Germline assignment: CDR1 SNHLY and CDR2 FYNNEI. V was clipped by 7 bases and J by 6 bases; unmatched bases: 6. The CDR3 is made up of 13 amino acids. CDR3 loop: CASMRLAGFEQYF. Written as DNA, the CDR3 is TGTGCCAGCATGAGACTAGCGGGCTTCGAGCAGTACTTC.

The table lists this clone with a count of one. This CDR3 is CAITGLAGQETQYF. CDR3 sequence (DNA): TGTGCCATCACCGGACTAGCGGGGCAAGAGACCCAGTACTTC. The genes are TRBV10-3 and TRBJ2-5; 12 bases are shared with TRBD2. This CDR3 spans 14 amino acids. CDR1 is ENHRY, CDR2 SYGVKD, per germline. Trimming at V came to 7 bases and at J to 2 bases, leaving 2 bases not matched to a gene.

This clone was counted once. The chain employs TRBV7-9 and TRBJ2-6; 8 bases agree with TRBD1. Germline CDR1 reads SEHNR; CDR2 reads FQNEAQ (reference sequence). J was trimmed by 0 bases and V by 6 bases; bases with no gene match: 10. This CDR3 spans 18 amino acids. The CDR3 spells CASRPRQGLSSGANVLTF. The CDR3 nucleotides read TGTGCCAGCAGGCCGAGACAGGGGTTGAGCTCTGGGGCCAACGTCCTGACTTTC.

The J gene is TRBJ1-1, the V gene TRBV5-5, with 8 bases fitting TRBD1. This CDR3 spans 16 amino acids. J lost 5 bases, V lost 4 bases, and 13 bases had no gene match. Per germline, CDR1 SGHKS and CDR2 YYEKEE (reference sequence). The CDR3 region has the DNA TGTGCCAGCAGCCCCACCCAGACAGGGGTTGGTACTGAAGCTTTCTTT. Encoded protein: CASSPTQTGVGTEAFF. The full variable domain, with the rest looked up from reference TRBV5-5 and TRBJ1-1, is DAGVTQSPTHLIKTRGQQVTLRCSPISGHKSVSWYQQVLGQGPQFIFQYYEKEERGRGNFPDRFSARQFPNYSSELNVNALLLGDSALYLCASSPTQTGVGTEAFFGQGTRLTVV.

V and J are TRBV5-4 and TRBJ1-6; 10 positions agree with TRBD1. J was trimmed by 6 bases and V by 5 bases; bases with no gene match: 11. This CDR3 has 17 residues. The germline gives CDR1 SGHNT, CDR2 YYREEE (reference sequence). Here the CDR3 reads CASSKDHGTGANSPLHF. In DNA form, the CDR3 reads TGTGCCAGCAGTAAGGATCACGGGACAGGGGCTAATTCACCCCTCCACTTT.

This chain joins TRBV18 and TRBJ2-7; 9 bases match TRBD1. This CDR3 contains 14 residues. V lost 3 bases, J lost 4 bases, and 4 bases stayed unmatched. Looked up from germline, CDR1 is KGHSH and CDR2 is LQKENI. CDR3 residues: CASSPGTGPYEQYF. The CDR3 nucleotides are TGTGCCAGCTCACCTGGGACAGGGCCTTACGAGCAGTACTTC.

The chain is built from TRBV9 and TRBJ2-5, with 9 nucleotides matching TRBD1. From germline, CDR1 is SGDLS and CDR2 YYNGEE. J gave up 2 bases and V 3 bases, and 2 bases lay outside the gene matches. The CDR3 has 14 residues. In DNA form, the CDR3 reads TGTGCCAGCAGCGCCGGGACAGGGCAAGAGACCCAGTACTTC. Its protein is CASSAGTGQETQYF.

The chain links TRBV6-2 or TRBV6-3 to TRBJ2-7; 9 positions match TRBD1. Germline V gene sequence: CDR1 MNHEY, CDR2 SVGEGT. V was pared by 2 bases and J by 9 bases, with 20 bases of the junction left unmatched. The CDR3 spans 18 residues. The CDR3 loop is CASSYPEIGTGSIKMQYF. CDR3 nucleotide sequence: TGTGCCAGCAGTTACCCAGAGATCGGGACAGGGTCGATTAAGATGCAGTACTTC.

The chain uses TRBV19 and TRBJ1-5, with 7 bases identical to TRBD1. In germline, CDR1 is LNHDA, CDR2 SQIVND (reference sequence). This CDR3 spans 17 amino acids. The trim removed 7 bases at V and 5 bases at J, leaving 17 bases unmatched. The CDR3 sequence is CASTYIGSTGIYQPQHF. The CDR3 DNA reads TGTGCCAGTACCTATATTGGGTCGACAGGGATCTATCAGCCCCAGCATTTT.

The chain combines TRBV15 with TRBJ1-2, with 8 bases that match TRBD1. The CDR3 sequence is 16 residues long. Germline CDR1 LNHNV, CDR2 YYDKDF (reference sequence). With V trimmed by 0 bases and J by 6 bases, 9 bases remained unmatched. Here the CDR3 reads CATSRDWTGMKNGYTF. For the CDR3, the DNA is TGTGCCACCAGCAGAGACTGGACAGGGATGAAGAATGGCTACACCTTC.

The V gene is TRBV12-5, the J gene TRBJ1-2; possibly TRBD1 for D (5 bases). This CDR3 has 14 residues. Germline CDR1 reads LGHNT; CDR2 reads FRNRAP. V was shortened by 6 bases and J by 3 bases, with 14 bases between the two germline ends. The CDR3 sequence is CASGFGGEDYGYTF. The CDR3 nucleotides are TGTGCTAGTGGCTTCGGGGGAGAGGACTATGGCTACACCTTC.

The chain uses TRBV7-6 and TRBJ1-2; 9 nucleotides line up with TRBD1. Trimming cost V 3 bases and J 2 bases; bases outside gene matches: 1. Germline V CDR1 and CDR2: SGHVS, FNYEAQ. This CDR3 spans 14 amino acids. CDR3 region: CASSLGTGNYGYTF. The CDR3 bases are TGTGCCAGCAGCTTGGGGACAGGGAACTATGGCTACACCTTC. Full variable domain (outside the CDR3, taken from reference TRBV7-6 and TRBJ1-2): GAGVSQSPRYKVTKRGQDVALRCDPISGHVSLYWYRQALGQGPEFLTYFNYEAQQDKSGLPNDRFSAERPEGSISTLTIQRTEQRDSAMYRCASSLGTGNYGYTFGSGTRLTVV.